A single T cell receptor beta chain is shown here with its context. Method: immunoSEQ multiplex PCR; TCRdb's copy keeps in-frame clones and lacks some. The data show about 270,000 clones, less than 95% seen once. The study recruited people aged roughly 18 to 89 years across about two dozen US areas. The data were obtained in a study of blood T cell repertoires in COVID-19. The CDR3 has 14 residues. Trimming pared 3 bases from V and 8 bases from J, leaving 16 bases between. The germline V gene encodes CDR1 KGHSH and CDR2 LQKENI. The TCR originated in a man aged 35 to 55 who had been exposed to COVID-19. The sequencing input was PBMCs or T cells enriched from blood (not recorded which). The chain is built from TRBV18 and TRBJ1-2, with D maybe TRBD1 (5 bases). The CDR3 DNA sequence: TGTGCCAGCTCACCCGGGGGTCCCCTTGGCGGCTACACCTTC. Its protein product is CASSPGGPLGGYTF.